The 23 T cell receptor beta chains below come from one sample, sequenced in a study of blood T cell repertoires in COVID-19. Generated by immunoSEQ multiplex PCR, the TCRdb table keeps only in-frame clones and is missing some. Of about 90,000 clones listed, roughly 90% are singletons. The sample comprised peripheral blood. The receptors come from a human donor with active COVID-19. The donor label of this sample is uncertain.

The chain uses TRBV12-3 or TRBV12-4 and TRBJ1-5; TRBD1 aligns across 7 bases. The V segment lost 4 bases and the J segment 4 bases; nucleotides outside the gene matches: 1. The length of the CDR3 is 13 residues. The DNA of the CDR3 is TGTGCCAGCAGTTCGACAGGGAATCAGCCCCAGCATTTT. Its protein product is CASSSTGNQPQHF.

The J gene is TRBJ2-1, the V gene TRBV7-8; possibly TRBD1 for D (6 bases). Germline lookup yields CDR1 SGHVS and CDR2 FQNEAQ. The CDR3 loop spans 15 amino acids. V was shortened by 5 bases and J by 5 bases, with 16 bases between the two germline ends. CDR3 residues: CASSPPGQGHNEQFF. The CDR3 region has the DNA TGTGCCAGCAGCCCGCCGGGACAAGGCCACAATGAGCAGTTCTTC.

The chain couples TRBV4-1 to TRBJ1-2; no reliable D call. Between the trimmed V and J ends, which lost 0 bases and 4 bases, there was a span of 12 bases. Germline-derived CDR1 and CDR2 are MGHRA and YSYEKL. CDR3 length: 15 amino acids. The CDR3 here is CASSQEDAAFYGYTF. The CDR3 region has the DNA TGCGCCAGCAGCCAAGAGGATGCGGCTTTCTATGGCTACACCTTC.

This chain links TRBV29-1 with TRBJ1-1, with TRBD1 identical over 11 bases. The CDR3 length is 12 residues. Germline V lookup: CDR1 SQVTM, CDR2 ANQGSEA. CDR3: CRGTGGIAEAFF. CDR3 bases: TGCAGGGGGACAGGGGGGATCGCTGAAGCTTTCTTT.

The rearrangement joins TRBV6-5 to TRBJ1-3; the match to TRBD1 covers 9 bases. This CDR3 spans 14 amino acids. The germline V gene encodes CDR1 MNHEY and CDR2 SVGAGI. V was pared by 7 bases and J by 4 bases, with 5 bases of the junction left unmatched. DNA of the CDR3: TGTGCCAGCACCCCCGGGACAGGGGGAAACACCATATATTTT. Protein sequence: CASTPGTGGNTIYF.

This clone turned up a few times. This CDR3 reads CASSLTSGVDGYTF. In DNA, the CDR3 is TGCGCCAGCAGCTTAACCTCAGGGGTGGATGGCTACACCTTC. This rearrangement joins TRBV5-1 to TRBJ1-2; D possibly corresponds to TRBD1 (6 bases). The germline V and J ends were trimmed by 2 bases and 6 bases, with 14 bases remaining between them. Germline assignment: CDR1 SGHRS and CDR2 YFSETQ. CDR3 length: 14 amino acids.

A word on this clone: Other DNA sequences in this specimen translate into the identical CDR3. This chain uses TRBV29-1 with TRBJ2-7; 14 bases line up with TRBD2. Germline values: CDR1 SQVTM, CDR2 ANQGSEA. V was pared by 0 bases and J by 3 bases, with 4 bases of the junction left unmatched. The CDR3 has 16 amino acids. As DNA, the CDR3 is TGCAGCGTTGAAGATCCCGGACTAGCGGGGGGCTACGAGCAGTACTTC. It specifies CSVEDPGLAGGYEQYF.

This clone was found once. The V gene is TRBV2, the J gene TRBJ2-1; 7 bases are a match to TRBD1. The V gene's germline CDR1 is SNHLY and CDR2 FYNNEI. The CDR3 consists of 15 residues. The V segment lost 4 bases and the J segment 6 bases; nucleotides outside the gene matches: 9. CDR3 in amino acids: CASSVDRDAVNEQFF. The CDR3 DNA is TGTGCCAGCAGTGTCGACAGGGACGCCGTCAATGAGCAGTTCTTC.

The DNA of the CDR3 is TGTGCCAGCAGCTCAGAGGTGAACAAAAACTATGGCTACACCTTC. Protein product: CASSSEVNKNYGYTF. The chain carries TRBV7-8 and TRBJ1-2; no clear D gene. V was pared by 4 bases and J by 2 bases, with 14 bases between. CDR1 is SGHVS, CDR2 FQNEAQ, per germline. CDR3 length: 15 residues.

This chain links TRBV4-2 with TRBJ2-6; tentatively, D is TRBD1 (5 bases). Per the germline V gene, CDR1 is LGHNA and CDR2 is YNFKEQ. Trimming shortened V by 3 bases and J by 0 bases, and 9 bases separated the two germline ends. This CDR3 has 16 amino acids. The CDR3 DNA reads TGTGCCAGCAGCCAGAGTCAGGGCTCTGGGGCCAACGTCCTGACTTTC. Amino acids: CASSQSQGSGANVLTF.

The genes are TRBV19 and TRBJ1-3; 8 nucleotides align to TRBD1. CDR1 and CDR2 from the germline V gene are LNHDA and SQIVND (reference sequence). J gave up 4 bases and V 6 bases, and 5 bases lay outside the gene matches. The CDR3 extends over 14 amino acids. CDR3 bases: TGTGCCAGTAGGGCAACAGGGGGAGGAAACACCATATATTTT. Its protein product is CASRATGGGNTIYF.

CDR3 region: CATSDLGTGRWTDTQYF. The CDR3 DNA sequence: TGTGCCACCAGTGATTTGGGGACAGGGAGGTGGACAGATACGCAGTATTTT. The chain joins TRBV24-1 to TRBJ2-3; 9 bases align to TRBD1. The germline CDR1 and CDR2 sequences are KGHDR and SFDVKD. This CDR3 contains 17 residues. The J segment lost 3 bases and the V segment lost 0 bases, leaving 6 bases of the junction unmatched.

The rearrangement joins TRBV7-9 to TRBJ2-7; 8 bases are shared with TRBD1. CDR1 is SEHNR and CDR2 is FQNEAQ in the germline V gene (reference sequence). The CDR3 spans 14 residues. With 5 bases clipped from V and 2 bases from J, the junction kept 5 bases outside the gene matches. The CDR3 nucleotides read TGTGCCAGCAGCCCAAGGGACAGGACCTACGAGCAGTACTTC. It yields the protein CASSPRDRTYEQYF.

There are a few counts of this clone. The chain couples TRBV13 to TRBJ1-2; the D gene is possibly TRBD1 (6 bases). Germline-derived CDR1 and CDR2 are PRHDT and FYEKMQ (reference sequence). V was trimmed by 0 bases and J by 4 bases, leaving 12 bases between them. The CDR3 contains 15 residues. The CDR3 region is CASSLGQGNGYGYTF. The CDR3 DNA follows: TGTGCCAGCAGCTTAGGACAGGGTAATGGCTATGGCTACACCTTC.

The chain recombines TRBV28 with TRBJ2-2; 7 nucleotides match TRBD2. V lost 5 bases and J lost 4; bases outside the gene matches: 7. The CDR3 is 15 residues long. In germline, CDR1 is MDHEN, CDR2 SYDVKM. This CDR3 reads CASSPLGGGTGELFF. The CDR3 DNA follows: TGTGCCAGCAGTCCCTTGGGGGGGGGCACCGGGGAGCTGTTTTTT.

This chain joins TRBV2 and TRBJ1-1, with D possibly TRBD1 on 6 matching bases. Germline V CDR1 and CDR2: SNHLY, FYNNEI. V lost 3 bases, J lost 4 bases, and 15 bases lay in between. The CDR3 consists of 15 residues. The CDR3 reads CASSESGGSGTEAFF. The CDR3 coding sequence is TGTGCCAGCAGTGAGTCGGGGGGCTCGGGCACTGAAGCTTTCTTT. The entire variable domain, with the rest obtained from reference TRBV2 and TRBJ1-1, is as follows: EPEVTQTPSHQVTQMGQEVILRCVPISNHLYFYWYRQILGQKVEFLVSFYNNEISEKSEIFDDQFSVERPDGSNFTLKIRSTKLEDSAMYFCASSESGGSGTEAFFGQGTRLTVV.

V usage is TRBV7-3 and J usage is TRBJ2-3; D gene unclear. V lost 5 bases, J lost 4 bases, and 10 bases lay in between. Germline assignment: CDR1 SGHTA and CDR2 FQGTGA. The CDR3 runs 13 residues. CDR3 DNA: TGTGCCAGCAGCCTACAGATCGCAGATACGCAGTATTTT. Protein sequence: CASSLQIADTQYF.

This sequence joins TRBV11-2 and TRBJ2-1; tentatively, D is TRBD2 (5 bases). The CDR3 length is 14 residues. The V end was cut by 4 bases, the J end by 4 bases, with 11 bases between. CDR1 and CDR2 from the germline V gene are SGHAT and FQNNGV. CDR3 DNA sequence: TGTGCCAGCAGCTCCCTCCGGACTTACAATGAGCAGTTCTTC. It yields the protein CASSSLRTYNEQFF.

This chain links TRBV5-6 with TRBJ2-1, with TRBD2 matching 9 bases. The CDR3 totals 14 residues. Germline V gives CDR1 SGHDT, CDR2 YYEEEE. J gave up 9 bases and V 0 bases, and 4 bases lay outside the gene matches. The chain's CDR3 is CASSLAGLASEQFF. The DNA for the CDR3 is TGTGCCAGCAGCTTGGCGGGACTAGCTTCTGAGCAGTTCTTC.

The J gene is TRBJ2-1, the V gene TRBV7-9; TRBD2 might be the D (6 bases). Germline assignment: CDR1 SEHNR and CDR2 FQNEAQ (reference sequence). The CDR3 totals 15 residues. The ends were cut back, 5 bases at V and 0 bases at J, with 11 bases in the middle. The DNA of the CDR3 is TGTGCCAGCAGCGGCCGGGGGTTCTCCTACAATGAGCAGTTCTTC. The encoded protein is CASSGRGFSYNEQFF.

This sequence joins TRBV2 and TRBJ1-2; 11 bases align to TRBD1. The CDR3 runs 14 residues. CDR1 is SNHLY and CDR2 is FYNNEI in the germline V gene. J gave up 8 bases and V 3 bases, and 5 bases lay outside the gene matches. The CDR3: CASSDGQGAQGYTF. The DNA of the CDR3 is TGTGCCAGCAGTGATGGACAGGGGGCGCAGGGCTACACCTTC.

This clone was recorded only once. The chain is built from TRBV6-1 and TRBJ1-5, with TRBD1 matching over 10 bases. CDR1 is MNHNS, CDR2 SASEGT, per germline. The CDR3 totals 18 residues. The V and J ends lost 2 bases and 0 bases, in that order; junction bases with no gene match: 7. This CDR3 is CASSETRTGGYSNQPQHF. The CDR3 DNA sequence: TGTGCCAGCAGTGAAACCCGGACAGGGGGGTATAGCAATCAGCCCCAGCATTTT.

The chain couples TRBV6-5 to TRBJ1-5; D possibly corresponds to TRBD1 (6 bases). Trimming pared 6 bases from V and 7 bases from J, leaving 16 bases between. This CDR3 has 14 amino acids. CDR1 is MNHEY and CDR2 is SVGAGI in the germline V gene. The DNA of the CDR3 is TGTGCCAGCAGACCCACAGGGACACGACAGCCCCAGCATTTT. This translates into CASRPTGTRQPQHF.